The entry below gives a single T cell receptor (beta chain) sequence along with its context. Only in-frame clones appear in the TCRdb table, and some are missing; sequencing was by immunoSEQ multiplex PCR. The sample lists about 400,000 clones, approximately 89% occurring once. This sample was included in a study of blood T cell repertoires in COVID-19. Study context: T cells, B-cell-depleted T cells, or PBMCs supplied cDNA or gDNA.

Participants were placed into cohorts based on the clinical history they reported. J gave up 5 bases and V 5 bases, and 8 bases lay outside the gene matches. The CDR3 extends over 14 amino acids. Per germline, CDR1 MGHRA and CDR2 YSYEKL. Sequencing was done on a sample of PBMCs or T cells enriched from blood (not recorded which). The rearrangement joins TRBV4-1 to TRBJ1-2; 7 bases fit TRBD1. This clonotype was obtained from a woman aged 25-40 years who had recovered from COVID-19. CDR3 protein: CASSSGQMEYGYTF. Written as DNA, the CDR3 is TGCGCCAGCAGCTCGGGACAGATGGAATATGGCTACACCTTC.